The present T cell receptor beta chain was sequenced within a study of cytomegalovirus exposure and HLA in healthy donors. Concerning this clone itself: Its antigen is still unknown.

V lost 1 base and J lost 9; bases outside the gene matches: 8. The CDR3 has 15 amino acids. Germline lookup yields CDR1 LGHNA and CDR2 YNFKEQ. PCR used 60 Vbeta primers and 13 Jbeta primers. Clones were read by immunoSEQ multiplex PCR, and TCRdb kept only the in-frame ones, dropping some. This sample has 150,000 to 200,000 clones; about 76% occur once, and the top ten carry around 1.4%. Overall study results and limits: CMV serostatus was the only immune exposure information that was available.

Sequencing was carried out using PBMCs. The clonotype was recovered from a woman between 50 and 59 years old in good health and CMV-seronegative. V usage is TRBV4-2 and J usage is TRBJ2-1; the match to TRBD1 covers 8 bases. CDR3 nucleotide sequence: TGTGCCAGCAGCCAAGGGCAGGGGGCGCATTTTGAGCAGTTCTTC. This encodes CASSQGQGAHFEQFF.